The rows below give T cell receptor beta chains drawn from one sample of a study of blood T cell repertoires in COVID-19. Libraries were prepared by immunoSEQ multiplex PCR; TCRdb keeps only in-frame clonotypes and omits some of them. The profile shows about 200,000 clones, around 82% of them singletons. Sequences were obtained from peripheral blood. These receptors were collected from a woman in her sixties or seventies with acute or convalescent COVID-19. The CDR3 runs from the conserved cysteine through the conserved F or W. A D gene is named only where the DNA matches it firmly. Part of the rows lack a size; the others show once, few, many or a class for expanded clones.

CDR3: CASSSGQGKTYGYTF
DNA: TGTGCCAGCAGTTCGGGACAGGGTAAAACCTATGGCTACACCTTC
V: TRBV28
J: TRBJ1-2
size: few
D: TRBD1

CDR3: CASSQGGQGYNYGYTF
DNA: TGCGCCAGCAGCCAAGGGGGCCAGGGCTACAACTATGGCTACACCTTC
V: TRBV4-1
J: TRBJ1-2
size: -
D: -

CDR3: CASSPRTQGDREKLFF
DNA: TGTGCCAGCAGCCCACGCACTCAGGGGGATCGTGAAAAACTGTTTTTT
V: TRBV9
J: TRBJ1-4
size: -
D: TRBD1

CDR3: CASSLGQGSQGYTF
DNA: TGTGCCAGCAGCTTAGGACAGGGGAGTCAAGGCTACACCTTC
V: TRBV7-2
J: TRBJ1-2
size: -
D: TRBD1

CDR3: CSVEGGQGRTEAFF
DNA: TGCAGCGTTGAAGGCGGACAGGGGAGGACTGAAGCTTTCTTT
V: TRBV29-1
J: TRBJ1-1
size: -
D: TRBD1

CDR3: CASSLSTEQSSGANVLTF
DNA: TGTGCCAGCTCCCTCTCAACGGAGCAATCTTCTGGGGCCAACGTCCTGACTTTC
V: TRBV18
J: TRBJ2-6
size: -
D: -

CDR3: CASSQDPDRARGANEKLFF
DNA: TGTGCCAGCAGCCAAGATCCCGACAGGGCCCGGGGAGCTAATGAAAAACTGTTTTTT
V: TRBV4-2
J: TRBJ1-4
size: -
D: TRBD1

CDR3: CASSQMTGFRETQYF
DNA: TGCGCCAGCAGCCAAATGACAGGATTTCGAGAGACCCAGTACTTC
V: TRBV4-1
J: TRBJ2-5
size: -
D: -

CDR3: CASSGAGGLYNEQFF
DNA: TGTGCCAGCAGTGGGGCGGGGGGACTCTACAATGAGCAGTTCTTC
V: TRBV2
J: TRBJ2-1
size: -
D: TRBD2

CDR3: CATSDTSSGPQHF
DNA: TGTGCCACCAGTGATACATCCTCTGGGCCCCAGCATTTT
V: TRBV24-1
J: TRBJ1-5
size: -
D: -

CDR3: CATSDSGGHYEQYF
DNA: TGTGCCACCTCTGATAGCGGGGGCCACTACGAGCAGTACTTC
V: TRBV19
J: TRBJ2-7
size: -
D: TRBD2

CDR3: CASTGGLDEKLFF
DNA: TGCGCCAGCACGGGGGGTTTGGATGAAAAACTGTTTTTT
V: TRBV4-1
J: TRBJ1-4
size: few
D: -

CDR3: CASSQGTGANTGELFF
DNA: TGCGCCAGCAGCCAAGGGACAGGGGCTAACACCGGGGAGCTGTTTTTT
V: TRBV4-1
J: TRBJ2-2
size: -
D: TRBD1

CDR3: CASSRLAGGPYEQYF
DNA: TGTGCCAGCAGTAGACTAGCGGGGGGGCCCTACGAGCAGTACTTC
V: TRBV27
J: TRBJ2-7
size: -
D: TRBD2

CDR3: CASSFSGQGYEQYF
DNA: TGTGCCAGCAGTTTTTCGGGACAGGGGTACGAGCAGTACTTC
V: TRBV6-5
J: TRBJ2-7
size: -
D: TRBD1

CDR3: CASSEAVSGGMGEQFF
DNA: TGTGCCAGCAGTGAAGCGGTGAGCGGGGGGATGGGTGAGCAGTTCTTC
V: TRBV6-1
J: TRBJ2-1
size: -
D: TRBD2

CDR3: CASSFTGEKLFF
DNA: TGTGCCAGCAGTTTTACGGGTGAAAAACTGTTTTTT
V: TRBV27
J: TRBJ1-4
size: once
D: -

CDR3: CASSTKRGVYNEQFF
DNA: TGCGCCAGCAGCACAAAGCGGGGGGTTTACAATGAGCAGTTCTTC
V: TRBV5-1
J: TRBJ2-1
size: few
D: TRBD2

CDR3: CATSARGAGVSYNEQFF
DNA: TGTGCCACCAGTGCCAGGGGAGCGGGGGTCTCCTACAATGAGCAGTTCTTC
V: TRBV24-1
J: TRBJ2-1
size: -
D: TRBD2

CDR3: CASSPREMVRVIDTQYF
DNA: TGTGCCAGCAGCCCCCGGGAGATGGTGCGGGTTATAGATACGCAGTATTTT
V: TRBV9
J: TRBJ2-3
size: -
D: -

CDR3: CASSFHWYRGGTEAFF
DNA: TGTGCCAGCAGTTTCCACTGGTACAGGGGTGGGACTGAAGCTTTCTTT
V: TRBV27
J: TRBJ1-1
size: few
D: TRBD1

CDR3: CSVELGTGPTEAFF
DNA: TGCAGCGTTGAACTTGGGACAGGGCCCACTGAAGCTTTCTTT
V: TRBV29-1
J: TRBJ1-1
size: few
D: TRBD1

CDR3: CASSRTGNTEAFF
DNA: TGCGCCAGCAGCCGGACAGGGAACACTGAAGCTTTCTTT
V: TRBV5-1
J: TRBJ1-1
size: -
D: TRBD1

CDR3: CASSLRGRGSRHEQYF
DNA: TGTGCCAGCAGCTTAAGAGGTCGGGGGTCGAGGCACGAGCAGTACTTC
V: TRBV7-6
J: TRBJ2-7
size: -
D: -

CDR3: CASSRTSGVLGLFF
DNA: TGCGCCAGCAGCCGGACTAGCGGGGTTCTAGGGCTGTTTTTT
V: TRBV4-1
J: TRBJ2-2
size: -
D: TRBD2

CDR3: CASKGQRGLPGANVLTF
DNA: TGTGCCAGCAAGGGCCAGCGGGGACTCCCGGGGGCCAACGTCCTGACTTTC
V: TRBV25-1
J: TRBJ2-6
size: few
D: TRBD2

CDR3: CASSQSIGNEQFF
DNA: TGTGCCAGCAGCCAATCGATCGGTAATGAGCAGTTCTTC
V: TRBV16
J: TRBJ2-1
size: few
D: -

CDR3: CASSPRGNSETQYF
DNA: TGTGCCAGCAGTCCTCGCGGGAACTCGGAGACCCAGTACTTC
V: TRBV6-5
J: TRBJ2-5
size: -
D: -

CDR3: CASSLGGADEQFF
DNA: TGTGCCAGCAGCCTTGGAGGGGCGGATGAGCAGTTCTTC
V: TRBV3-1/TRBV3-2
J: TRBJ2-1
size: once
D: -

CDR3: CASYMSPGLMYNEQFF
DNA: TGCGCCAGCTACATGTCTCCGGGACTCATGTACAATGAGCAGTTCTTC
V: TRBV5-1
J: TRBJ2-1
size: -
D: -

CDR3: CASSMGQGVYGYTF
DNA: TGTGCCAGTAGTATGGGACAGGGGGTTTATGGCTACACCTTC
V: TRBV19
J: TRBJ1-2
size: -
D: TRBD1

CDR3: CASSQGTGQIRFF
DNA: TGTGCCAGCAGCCAAGGTACAGGACAGATCCGTTTTTTT
V: TRBV3-1/TRBV3-2
J: TRBJ1-3
size: -
D: -

CDR3: CATSDLGQDSTNEKLFF
DNA: TGTGCCACCAGTGACCTCGGACAGGACTCAACTAATGAAAAACTGTTTTTT
V: TRBV24-1
J: TRBJ1-4
size: -
D: TRBD1

CDR3: CASSVSGGGTDTQYF
DNA: TGTGCCAGCAGCGTGTCGGGAGGGGGCACAGATACGCAGTATTTT
V: TRBV9
J: TRBJ2-3
size: once
D: TRBD2

CDR3: CASSWDIKGTGELFF
DNA: TGTGCCAGCAGTTGGGACATTAAAGGCACCGGGGAGCTGTTTTTT
V: TRBV6-2/TRBV6-3
J: TRBJ2-2
size: -
D: -

CDR3: CASSERGTGTLDTQYF
DNA: TGCGCCAGCAGCGAGCGGGGGACAGGGACTCTTGATACGCAGTATTTT
V: TRBV5-1
J: TRBJ2-3
size: few
D: -

CDR3: CASSQGFGGGVSDTQYF
DNA: TGTGCCAGCAGCCAAGGGTTCGGCGGGGGAGTCTCAGATACGCAGTATTTT
V: TRBV4-2
J: TRBJ2-3
size: -
D: TRBD2

CDR3: CASSLGSGERLDTQYF
DNA: TGTGCCAGCAGCTTAGGCTCCGGAGAACGCCTGGATACGCAGTATTTT
V: TRBV7-9
J: TRBJ2-3
size: -
D: -

CDR3: CASAQDRAETQYF
DNA: TGTGCCAGTGCCCAAGACAGGGCAGAGACCCAGTACTTC
V: TRBV19
J: TRBJ2-5
size: -
D: TRBD1

CDR3: CASSSQGFGEKLFF
DNA: TGCGCCAGCAGCTCACAGGGGTTCGGGGAAAAACTGTTTTTT
V: TRBV5-1
J: TRBJ1-4
size: -
D: TRBD1

CDR3: CASSFRDSSYNEQFF
DNA: TGTGCCAGCAGCTTCCGGGACTCCTCCTACAATGAGCAGTTCTTC
V: TRBV7-8
J: TRBJ2-1
size: -
D: -

CDR3: CASSKTSPAGFSSSGNTIYF
DNA: TGTGCCAGCAGCAAAACTTCACCGGCGGGGTTTAGTAGCTCTGGAAACACCATATATTTT
V: TRBV6-6
J: TRBJ1-3
size: -
D: -

CDR3: CASSLSGTGSSPLHF
DNA: TGTGCCAGCAGCCTATCCGGGACAGGGAGCTCACCCCTCCACTTT
V: TRBV27
J: TRBJ1-6
size: -
D: TRBD1